Reported below is one T cell receptor (beta chain). Its antigen is as yet unknown. The entry originates in a study of T cells in localized non-small cell lung cancer. Findings of the study overall: Longer overall survival accompanied higher blood T cell density.

Data came from immunoSEQ multiplex PCR; TCRdb stores just in-frame clones and leaves some out. The sample contains tens of thousands of clones, over 85% of which appear only once. The germline gives CDR1 MDHEN, CDR2 SYDVKM. The CDR3 length is 14 residues. Trimming shortened V by 5 bases and J by 0 bases, and 10 bases separated the two germline ends. The chain has TRBV28 and TRBJ2-5; tentatively, D is TRBD1 (6 bases). This TCR derives from a man aged 40-75 years with stage I squamous cell lung carcinoma. This specimen was peripheral blood, taken before any cancer treatment. In DNA, the CDR3 is TGTGCCAGCAGTGGGACACTCTACCAAGAGACCCAGTACTTC. This encodes CASSGTLYQETQYF.